This paragraph covers one T cell receptor (beta chain) sequence. Antigen: not known. The naive CD8 population came from CD45RO-negative cells selected for CCR7, without terminally differentiated effector memory CD45RA+ cells. An assay was performed, and its level was deep. The method was immunoSEQ multiplex PCR; TCRdb's version includes in-frame clones alone and lacks a portion of them. The sample records hundreds of thousands of clones, 80% to 95% being singletons. The source of the sample is a study of shared clonotypes between healthy human individuals. Study results and limitations: Non-shared clonotypes showed lower generation probabilities than clonotypes common to all four donors.

The CDR3 extends over 17 amino acids. Germline V CDR1 and CDR2: SGHNT, YENEEA. Deletions cut 4 bases from V and 9 bases from J, with 25 bases between. This chain links TRBV11-3 with TRBJ2-1; TRBD2 might be the D (6 bases). This receptor was identified in a man under 40 in good health. Sequencing used naive CD8+ T cells sorted from blood. The CDR3 DNA reads TGTGCCAGCAGCTCCGGAATTAGCGGCGGTACGCATAGTGAGCAGTTCTTC. It encodes CASSSGISGGTHSEQFF.